This entry lists 31 T cell receptor beta chains sequenced from one sample in a study of early T cells in non-severe SARS-CoV-2 infection. TCRdb re-analysed the 5' RACE reads in MiXCR, keeping a single row per CDR3 protein. This repertoire shows more than 90,000 distinct CDR3 sequences, roughly 11% found once; its top ten account for roughly 4.9%. The sample consisted of whole blood. The receptors were gathered from an adult who was a healthcare worker with PCR-confirmed SARS-CoV-2 infection or an uninfected control (not recorded which).

With regard to this clonotype: The junction does not match germline at one end; this may be a read error. The rearrangement joins TRBV6-1 to TRBJ1-1; 11 bases fit TRBD1. The CDR3 extends over 15 amino acids. The germline gives CDR1 MNHNS, CDR2 SASEGT. The CDR3 reads CASTLGQGAWAEVFF. As DNA, the CDR3 is TGTGCCTCCACCTTAGGACAGGGGGCCTGGGCTGAAGTTTTCTTT.

The gene calls are TRBV18 and TRBJ1-5; no definite D call. Between the trimmed V and J ends, which lost 5 bases and 6 bases, there was a span of 14 bases. The CDR3 totals 14 residues. CDR1 is KGHSH, CDR2 LQKENI, per germline. The CDR3 coding sequence is TGTGCCAGCTCAAAGAGAGATTACAGTCAGCCCCAGCATTTT. The encoded protein is CASSKRDYSQPQHF.

The sample holds many counts of this clonotype. CDR3 DNA sequence: TGCAGTGCTAGGAGGGGGCTCTACAATGAGCAGTTCTTC. Encoded protein: CSARRGLYNEQFF. This sequence joins TRBV20-1 and TRBJ2-1, with 7 bases matching TRBD1. Germline loops: CDR1 DFQATT, CDR2 SNEGSKA (reference sequence). This CDR3 spans 13 amino acids. Trimming removed 3 bases from V and 3 bases from J; junction bases left unmatched: 2.

This clonotype was counted a few times. J is TRBJ2-3 and V is TRBV7-9, with a weak D call TRBD2 (5 bases). This CDR3 has 14 amino acids. Germline-derived CDR1 and CDR2 are SEHNR and FQNEAQ (reference sequence). V was pared by 5 bases and J by 2 bases, with 11 bases between. The CDR3 DNA reads TGTGCCAGCAGCCCCAGCGGTGTCACAGATACGCAGTATTTT. As protein: CASSPSGVTDTQYF.

At least ten counts were recorded for this clonotype. This chain connects TRBV11-2 to TRBJ2-1; perhaps D is TRBD1 or TRBD2 (6 bases each). The germline V and J ends were trimmed by 1 base and 3 bases, with 13 bases remaining between them. This CDR3 comprises 16 residues. Germline CDR1 is SGHAT and CDR2 is FQNNGV. CDR3 protein: CASSLGPGGHYNEQFF. The CDR3 region has the DNA TGTGCCAGCAGCTTAGGTCCCGGGGGCCACTACAATGAGCAGTTCTTC.

The chain combines TRBV20-1 with TRBJ2-7; tentatively, D is TRBD2 (6 bases). The CDR3 is 13 residues long. CDR1 DFQATT and CDR2 SNEGSKA come from the germline V gene (reference sequence). Trimming stripped 1 base from V and 5 bases from J, with 12 bases between. The CDR3 region is CSARVSGVDEQYF. As DNA, the CDR3 is TGCAGTGCTAGAGTATCGGGGGTAGACGAGCAGTACTTC.

This clonotype was seen many times. In nucleotides, the CDR3 is TGCAGCGTTGCAGAGAATACTGAAGCTTTCTTT. This codes for CSVAENTEAFF. V and J are TRBV29-1 and TRBJ1-1; D is undetermined. V lost 4 bases, J lost 5 bases, and 8 bases lay in between. The V gene's germline CDR1 is SQVTM and CDR2 ANQGSEA. The CDR3 covers 11 residues.

This clonotype has a handful of counts. The chain links TRBV5-1 to TRBJ2-6; D remains ambiguous. This CDR3 is 15 amino acids long. With 5 bases removed from V and 0 bases from J, the gap between germline ends came to 9 bases. CDR1 is SGHRS, CDR2 YFSETQ, per germline. CDR3 DNA: TGCGCCAGCAGTTCTGACCCCTCTGGGGCCAACGTCCTGACTTTC. Protein: CASSSDPSGANVLTF.

The chain has TRBV9 and TRBJ2-1; perhaps TRBD2 as D (5 bases). Germline values: CDR1 SGDLS, CDR2 YYNGEE. The CDR3 consists of 15 residues. V dropped 3 bases and J dropped 2 bases, with 12 bases sitting between them. CDR3 nucleotides: TGTGCCAGCAGCGGCTCTAGCACCCCCTACAATGAGCAGTTCTTC. Translated: CASSGSSTPYNEQFF.

This clonotype was detected many times. V is TRBV7-6 and J is TRBJ2-2, with 9 bases aligning to TRBD1. This CDR3 is built from 14 residues. CDR1 SGHVS and CDR2 FNYEAQ come from the germline V gene. J gave up 6 bases and V 6 bases, and 5 bases lay outside the gene matches. CDR3 nucleotide sequence: TGTGCCAGCAGAGGGACAGGGTGGCCCGGGGAGCTGTTTTTT. It translates to CASRGTGWPGELFF.

This clonotype was detected only a few times. This sequence joins TRBV10-3 and TRBJ1-1, with D possibly TRBD1 on 5 matching bases. Germline V gene lookup returns CDR1 ENHRY and CDR2 SYGVKD. Trimming removed 10 bases from V and 0 bases from J, with 21 bases in between. This CDR3 region has 16 residues. The CDR3 is CATRMWGGAMNTEAFF. DNA for the CDR3: TGTGCCACCAGAATGTGGGGGGGAGCTATGAACACTGAAGCTTTCTTT.

This clonotype was recorded many times. This chain uses TRBV6-5 with TRBJ2-1, with D possibly matching TRBD2 (5 bases). CDR1 and CDR2 (germline): MNHEY, SVGAGI. CDR3 length equals 14 residues. V shed 0 bases and J shed 7 bases, with 10 bases lying between them. The DNA for the CDR3 is TGTGCCAGCAGTTACTCTACTAGTTTGAATGAGCAGTTCTTC. As protein: CASSYSTSLNEQFF.

About this clonotype itself: Germline is not matched at one junction end, which may reflect a read error. The rearrangement uses TRBV28 and TRBJ2-7; D remains unclear. The V gene's germline CDR1 is MDHEN and CDR2 SYDVKM. The length of the CDR3 is 15 residues. The chain's CDR3 is CVSSFRQLSSGEQYF. DNA of the CDR3: TGTGTCAGCAGTTTCAGACAATTGAGTTCCGGCGAGCAGTACTTC.

This clonotype was observed a handful of times. The V gene is TRBV2, the J gene TRBJ1-1; no clear D. Trimming cost V 9 bases and J 0 bases, with 11 bases left between them. CDR1 is SNHLY and CDR2 is FYNNEI in the germline V gene. This CDR3 has 13 residues. CDR3 in amino acids: CASSGLLNTEAFF. CDR3 bases: TGTGCCAGTAGCGGCCTCTTGAACACTGAAGCTTTCTTT.

The chain joins TRBV12-3 or TRBV12-4 to TRBJ2-3, with 10 bases matching TRBD2. Germline trimming cut 2 bases from V and 0 bases from J; bases unmatched to any gene: 14. The CDR3 has 20 residues. In DNA, the CDR3 is TGTGCCAGCAGTTTAATTATTGGGGCTAGCGGGGGCCCTAGCACAGATACGCAGTATTTT. It translates to CASSLIIGASGGPSTDTQYF.

This clonotype came up a few times. The V call is TRBV29-1, the J call TRBJ2-5; D ambiguous. Germline CDR1 is SQVTM and CDR2 is ANQGSEA. CDR3 length: 12 residues. The ends were cut back, 3 bases at V and 0 bases at J, with 5 bases in the middle. Written as DNA, the CDR3 is TGCAGCGTTGACAGTCACCAAGAGACCCAGTACTTC. Residues: CSVDSHQETQYF.

This clonotype was detected a few times. The rearrangement links TRBV7-9 to TRBJ2-1, with D uncertain. Germline V CDR1 and CDR2: SEHNR, FQNEAQ (reference sequence). Trimming took off 1 base at V and 4 bases at J, with 8 bases between the two ends. The CDR3 consists of 14 residues. This CDR3 is CASSLGIRYNEQFF. The CDR3 DNA reads as TGTGCCAGCAGCTTAGGCATAAGATACAATGAGCAGTTCTTC.

This clonotype was seen a handful of times. The chain links TRBV5-1 to TRBJ1-1; D gene unclear. With 2 bases removed from V and 0 bases from J, the gap between germline ends came to 11 bases. CDR1 is SGHRS and CDR2 is YFSETQ in the germline V gene. This CDR3 has 15 amino acids. DNA of the CDR3: TGCGCCAGCAGCTTAGACGGCCCCATGAACACTGAAGCTTTCTTT. Translating it yields CASSLDGPMNTEAFF.

This clonotype was seen many times. The chain couples TRBV7-2 to TRBJ2-5; D call uncertain. Trimming removed 3 bases from V and 7 bases from J, with 9 bases in between. This CDR3 spans 12 amino acids. Germline loops: CDR1 SGHTA, CDR2 FQGNSA. The DNA for the CDR3 is TGTGCCAGCAGCTTGAACCGCGGGACCCAGTACTTC. Translation: CASSLNRGTQYF.

This clonotype has a count of ten or more. The chain employs TRBV29-1 and TRBJ1-1, with D uncertain. The CDR3 is 15 amino acids. V dropped 0 bases and J dropped 0 bases, with 11 bases sitting between them. CDR1 and CDR2 (germline): SQVTM, ANQGSEA. Here the CDR3 reads CSVEEPHPLNTEAFF. CDR3 in DNA: TGCAGCGTTGAAGAGCCCCATCCCCTGAACACTGAAGCTTTCTTT.

This clonotype was seen at least ten times. The chain recombines TRBV6-5 with TRBJ2-1, with unresolved D. The CDR3 spans 11 residues. Looked up from germline, CDR1 is MNHEY and CDR2 is SVGAGI. With 1 base removed from V and 9 bases from J, the gap between germline ends came to 4 bases. The CDR3 is CASSYFGEQFF. The CDR3 DNA follows: TGTGCCAGCAGTTACTTTGGTGAGCAGTTCTTC.

This clonotype was seen many times. The chain joins TRBV27 to TRBJ2-6; no clear D. CDR3 size: 15 residues. Between the trimmed V and J ends, which lost 2 bases and 0 bases, there was a span of 5 bases. Germline V gives CDR1 MNHEY, CDR2 SMNVEV (reference sequence). The CDR3 region is CASSLINSGANVLTF. In DNA, the CDR3 is TGTGCCAGCAGTTTAATCAACTCTGGGGCCAACGTCCTGACTTTC. Filled out from reference TRBV27 and TRBJ2-6, the complete variable domain reads EAQVTQNPRYLITVTGKKLTVTCSQNMNHEYMSWYRQDPGLGLRQIYYSMNVEVTDKGDVPEGYKVSRKEKRNFPLILESPSPNQTSLYFCASSLINSGANVLTFGAGSRLTVL.

This clonotype was detected only a few times. The gene calls are TRBV29-1 and TRBJ1-1, with unresolved D. Trimming shortened V by 6 bases and J by 2 bases, and 7 bases separated the two germline ends. Germline CDR1 and CDR2: SQVTM and ANQGSEA. The CDR3 length is 11 residues. The CDR3 nucleotides are TGCAGCGTGGGAGCCAACACTGAAGCTTTCTTT. Its translation: CSVGANTEAFF.

This clonotype was seen a few times. This sequence joins TRBV7-9 and TRBJ1-1; no reliable D call. Germline V gene sequence: CDR1 SEHNR, CDR2 FQNEAQ (reference sequence). V lost 3 bases and J lost 3, with 5 bases in between. CDR3 length equals 12 residues. CDR3 residues: CASSFLDTEAFF. The CDR3 region has the DNA TGTGCCAGCAGCTTTTTGGACACTGAAGCTTTCTTT.

The rearrangement links TRBV5-1 to TRBJ2-7; a possible D gene is TRBD1 (6 bases). Germline assignment: CDR1 SGHRS and CDR2 YFSETQ. This CDR3 contains 15 residues. Trimming left V 7 bases short and J 2 bases short, with 19 bases between. CDR3 DNA sequence: TGCGCCAGCTCCCCGGACGGCAGGGGTCCCTACGAGCAGTACTTC. Protein: CASSPDGRGPYEQYF.

This clonotype was counted at least ten times. This chain uses TRBV5-1 with TRBJ1-1; D unresolved. The CDR3 spans 14 residues. Trimming left V 1 base short and J 2 bases short, with 9 bases between. Germline values: CDR1 SGHRS, CDR2 YFSETQ. CDR3 region: CASSLKGFNTEAFF. The DNA of the CDR3 is TGCGCCAGCAGCTTGAAAGGGTTCAACACTGAAGCTTTCTTT.

This clonotype was counted at least ten times. This sequence joins TRBV14 and TRBJ1-1, with no clear D. The CDR3 runs to 13 residues. V was trimmed by 0 bases and J by 0 bases, leaving 2 bases between them. Germline CDR1 reads SGHDN; CDR2 reads FVKESK. The CDR3 spells CASSQELNTEAFF. In DNA, the CDR3 is TGTGCCAGCAGCCAAGAACTGAACACTGAAGCTTTCTTT.

The chain combines TRBV12-3 or TRBV12-4 with TRBJ1-2; no firm D call. V lost 8 bases to trimming and J lost 2 bases, with 15 bases between them. The CDR3 extends over 14 amino acids. The CDR3 nucleotides read TGTGCCAGCGCCCCGATCAGCAGGAACTATGGCTACACCTTC. This translates into CASAPISRNYGYTF.

This chain connects TRBV2 to TRBJ1-1, with 7 bases aligning to TRBD1. From germline, CDR1 is SNHLY and CDR2 FYNNEI. The CDR3 has 13 amino acids. V shed 10 bases and J 0 bases; nucleotides not matched to a gene: 5. The CDR3 DNA reads TGTGCCACACAACAGGGGATGAACACTGAAGCTTTCTTT. Translating it yields CATQQGMNTEAFF.

This clonotype was counted ten times or more. The rearrangement links TRBV12-3 or TRBV12-4 to TRBJ2-7; D call uncertain. The CDR3 consists of 12 residues. Trimming cost V 6 bases and J 6 bases, with 12 bases left between them. The CDR3 loop reads CASRHLTGEQYF. In DNA form, the CDR3 reads TGTGCCAGCAGACACTTAACGGGCGAGCAGTACTTC.

This clonotype came up a few times. This chain connects TRBV28 to TRBJ2-7, with 8 positions matching TRBD1. The CDR3 runs 16 residues. J gave up 2 bases and V 6 bases, and 12 bases lay outside the gene matches. Germline CDR1 and CDR2: MDHEN and SYDVKM. The CDR3 nucleotides read TGTGCCAGCAGCCGAGGGCCGGGACAGGAGACCTACGAGCAGTACTTC. It specifies CASSRGPGQETYEQYF.